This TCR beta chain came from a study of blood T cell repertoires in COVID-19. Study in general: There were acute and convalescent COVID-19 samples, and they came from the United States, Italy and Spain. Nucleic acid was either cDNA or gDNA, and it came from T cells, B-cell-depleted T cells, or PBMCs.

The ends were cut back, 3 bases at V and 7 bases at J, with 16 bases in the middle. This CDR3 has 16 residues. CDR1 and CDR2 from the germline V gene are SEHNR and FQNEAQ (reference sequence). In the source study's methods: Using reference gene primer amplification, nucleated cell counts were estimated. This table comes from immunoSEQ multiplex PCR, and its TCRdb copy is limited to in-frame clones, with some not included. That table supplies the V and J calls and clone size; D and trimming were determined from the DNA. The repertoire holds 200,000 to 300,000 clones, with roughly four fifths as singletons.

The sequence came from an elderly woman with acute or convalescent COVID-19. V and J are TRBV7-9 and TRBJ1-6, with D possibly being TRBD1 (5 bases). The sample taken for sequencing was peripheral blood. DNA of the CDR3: TGTGCCAGCAGCTTTGCCGCCCTGGGGGGAAATTCACCCCTCCACTTT. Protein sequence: CASSFAALGGNSPLHF.